This T cell receptor (beta chain) was identified during a study of siplizumab effects on memory and regulatory T cells. Study-wide findings and caveats: Few alloreactive clones mapped to unstimulated subsets. Proliferating Tregs in siplizumab cultures were never verified as suppressive. Researchers could not give a naive or memory phenotype to roughly 75-97% of proliferating CD4+ or CD8+ clones.

The CDR3 loop spans 17 amino acids. Germline V gene sequence: CDR1 LGHNA, CDR2 YNFKEQ. V lost 0 bases to trimming and J lost 1 base; unmatched junction nucleotides: 5. Per sample, 90,000 to 100,000 TCR templates were assayed. Assay used: immunoSEQ multiplex PCR; TCRdb lists only in-frame clones, some missing. The sample contains 99,000 or so clones, around 94% of which appear only once. Comment on this clone: Its antigen is unidentified.

The sequence was obtained from a human donor in good health. The chain uses TRBV4-2 and TRBJ2-3; 9 nucleotides match TRBD2. The sequencing sample was made of non-Treg CD4+ T cells sorted from blood. CDR3 DNA: TGTGCCAGCAGCCAAGAATGGCGGGAGGGCGGCACAGATACGCAGTATTTT. Encoded protein: CASSQEWREGGTDTQYF.